Below, 20 T cell receptor beta chains from the same sample are listed, as sequenced in a study of shared T cell receptors in the human thymus. The table came from immunoSEQ multiplex PCR; TCRdb's copy has only in-frame clones and leaves some out. The sample yields 550,000 to 800,000 clones, approximately 85% seen once. These same records also appear under a second study, on human thymus T cells.

Sequencing was carried out using thymocytes. The receptors come from a girl under three years old with a congenital heart defect.

This chain links TRBV6-5 with TRBJ1-1; maybe TRBD1 (5 bases). Trimming took 5 bases from V and 3 from J, leaving 16 bases between them. There are 15 residues in the CDR3. Per the germline V gene, CDR1 is MNHEY and CDR2 is SVGAGI. CDR3 in amino acids: CASSRGGARDTEAFF. The CDR3 DNA sequence: TGTGCCAGCAGTCGAGGAGGGGCTCGGGACACTGAAGCTTTCTTT.

The rearrangement joins TRBV5-4 to TRBJ2-1; D is perhaps TRBD2 (5 bases). Deletions cut 3 bases from V and 9 bases from J, with 13 bases between. CDR1 and CDR2 (germline): SGHNT, YYREEE (reference sequence). CDR3 length equals 13 residues. CDR3 residues: CASSYRGLGEQFF. In nucleotides, the CDR3 is TGTGCCAGCAGCTACCGGGGTTTAGGTGAGCAGTTCTTC.

The chain combines TRBV5-4 with TRBJ1-1, with TRBD1 matching over 7 bases. This CDR3 region has 16 residues. Trimming removed 0 bases from V and 0 bases from J; junction bases left unmatched: 5. Germline lookup yields CDR1 SGHNT and CDR2 YYREEE (reference sequence). The CDR3 region is CASSLEIGGLNTEAFF. In DNA, the CDR3 is TGTGCCAGCAGCTTGGAGATAGGGGGCTTGAACACTGAAGCTTTCTTT.

The V gene is TRBV28, the J gene TRBJ1-2; 8 bases agree with TRBD1. The V gene end was trimmed by 8 bases and the J gene end by 6 bases; junction bases not matched to a gene: 11. The CDR3 is 14 amino acids. Germline V gene data show CDR1 as MDHEN and CDR2 as SYDVKM. The CDR3 DNA sequence: TGTGCCAGCGGGCCGACAGGGGTTGGTAATGGCTACACCTTC. This sequence encodes CASGPTGVGNGYTF.

This CDR3 is CASSLNPDSPLHF. The DNA of the CDR3 is TGTGCCAGCAGCTTAAATCCGGATTCACCCCTCCACTTT. This chain joins TRBV7-9 and TRBJ1-6; D gene uncertain. V shed 2 bases and J shed 8 bases, with 7 bases lying between them. The CDR3 spans 13 residues. Looked up from germline, CDR1 is SEHNR and CDR2 is FQNEAQ (reference sequence).

This chain connects TRBV11-2 to TRBJ2-7, with D uncertain. With 1 base removed from V and 5 bases from J, the gap between germline ends came to 12 bases. This CDR3 has 14 residues. The V gene's germline CDR1 is SGHAT and CDR2 FQNNGV. Here the CDR3 reads CASSLGSSSHEQYF. The CDR3 coding sequence is TGTGCCAGCAGCTTAGGATCTAGTTCCCACGAGCAGTACTTC.

The chain carries TRBV7-6 and TRBJ2-2; 10 bases agree with TRBD1. The CDR3 spans 15 residues. CDR1 and CDR2 from the germline V gene are SGHVS and FNYEAQ. V gave up 4 bases and J gave up 5 bases; unmatched junction bases: 4. The DNA of the CDR3 is TGTGCCAGCAGCTGGGGGACAGGGGAAACCGGGGAGCTGTTTTTT. Residues: CASSWGTGETGELFF.

The V call is TRBV4-1, the J call TRBJ1-1; TRBD1 might be the D (6 bases). V dropped 6 bases and J dropped 1 base, with 18 bases sitting between them. The CDR3 covers 16 residues. Per the germline V gene, CDR1 is MGHRA and CDR2 is YSYEKL. CDR3 sequence reads: CASSQTQGSENTEAFF. For the CDR3, the DNA is TGCGCCAGCAGTCAAACGCAGGGGTCCGAGAACACTGAAGCTTTCTTT.

This clone has a single count. The V call is TRBV7-9, the J call TRBJ1-4, with D possibly matching TRBD1 (5 bases). This CDR3 is 18 amino acids long. Germline V gene lookup returns CDR1 SEHNR and CDR2 FQNEAQ (reference sequence). V lost 5 bases to trimming and J lost 0 bases, with 19 bases between them. CDR3 DNA: TGTGCCAGCAGCAATCATAAGCGCAGGGCGTCAACTAATGAAAAACTGTTTTTT. It codes for CASSNHKRRASTNEKLFF.

V usage is TRBV27 and J usage is TRBJ1-5, with D possibly TRBD1 on 5 matching bases. The CDR3 loop spans 16 amino acids. Germline-derived CDR1 and CDR2 are MNHEY and SMNVEV (reference sequence). Trimming left V 6 bases short and J 0 bases short, with 15 bases between. CDR3 region: CASRPDRSYSNQPQHF. DNA of the CDR3: TGTGCCAGCAGGCCCGACAGATCCTATAGCAATCAGCCCCAGCATTTT.

The genes are TRBV9 and TRBJ1-1, with TRBD1 as a possible D gene (6 bases). CDR3 length: 12 amino acids. Trimming removed 2 bases at V and 10 bases at J, with 12 bases between. Germline V gives CDR1 SGDLS, CDR2 YYNGEE. The CDR3 nucleotides are TGTGCCAGCAGCGTGGACACAGGGATAGCTTTCTTT. Encoded protein: CASSVDTGIAFF.

The V gene is TRBV25-1, the J gene TRBJ1-4, with TRBD1 matching over 10 bases. Losses at the gene ends were 7 bases for V and 8 bases for J; bases not matched to a gene: 4. The CDR3 runs to 13 residues. Germline-derived CDR1 and CDR2 are MGHDK and SYGVNS. The DNA of the CDR3 is TGTGCCAGCACCGGGACAGGGGTGGAAAAACTGTTTTTT. This sequence encodes CASTGTGVEKLFF.

J is TRBJ1-1 and V is TRBV20-1, with D unresolved. The length of the CDR3 is 11 residues. Germline V gene sequence: CDR1 DFQATT, CDR2 SNEGSKA (reference sequence). Trimming took 3 bases from V and 6 from J, leaving 8 bases between them. CDR3 nucleotides: TGCAGTGCTAGCGAGGTATCTGAAGCTTTCTTT. The encoded protein is CSASEVSEAFF.

This chain links TRBV5-6 with TRBJ2-7; D may be TRBD1 (6 bases). CDR3 length: 14 amino acids. From germline, CDR1 is SGHDT and CDR2 YYEEEE. The V gene lost 4 bases and the J gene lost 2 bases, with 13 bases spanning the gap. The CDR3 here is CASSLQGGAYEQYF. The CDR3 nucleotides read TGTGCCAGCAGCCTACAGGGTGGTGCCTACGAGCAGTACTTC.

The chain uses TRBV30 and TRBJ2-7; D might be TRBD2 (6 bases). The germline V gene encodes CDR1 GTSNPN and CDR2 SVGIG (reference sequence). Trimming shortened V by 0 bases and J by 4 bases, and 28 bases separated the two germline ends. The CDR3 extends over 19 amino acids. CDR3 in amino acids: CAWSVKAPSTGEMEYEQYF. DNA for the CDR3: TGTGCCTGGAGTGTAAAGGCGCCATCAACGGGGGAGATGGAGTACGAGCAGTACTTC.

J is TRBJ2-4 and V is TRBV19; 10 bases are a match to TRBD2. Germline V gives CDR1 LNHDA, CDR2 SQIVND (reference sequence). J was trimmed by 0 bases and V by 4 bases; bases with no gene match: 12. CDR3 length equals 19 residues. CDR3 region: CASSTASGGTNLAKNIQYF. CDR3 bases: TGTGCCAGTAGTACCGCTAGCGGGGGTACCAATCTAGCCAAAAACATTCAGTACTTC.

The chain recombines TRBV13 with TRBJ2-2; D is perhaps TRBD1 (5 bases). Trimming left V 4 bases short and J 6 bases short, with 15 bases between. CDR1 and CDR2 from the germline V gene are PRHDT and FYEKMQ (reference sequence). The CDR3 contains 15 residues. For the CDR3, the DNA is TGTGCCAGCAGCTCCTATGGCAAGGGGTCCGGGGAGCTGTTTTTT. Translating it yields CASSSYGKGSGELFF. Based on the CDR3 plus reference TRBV13 and TRBJ2-2, the full variable domain is AAGVIQSPRHLIKEKRETATLKCYPIPRHDTVYWYQQGPGQDPQFLISFYEKMQSDKGSIPDRFSAQQFSDYHSELNMSSLELGDSALYFCASSSYGKGSGELFFGEGSRLTVL.

This clone was observed a few times. This sequence joins TRBV5-4 and TRBJ1-5, with D unresolved. V lost 4 bases to trimming and J lost 5 bases, with 10 bases between them. The CDR3 has 13 residues. CDR1 is SGHNT and CDR2 is YYREEE in the germline V gene (reference sequence). In DNA, the CDR3 is TGTGCCAGCAGCCCGTCCCCTGATCAGCCCCAGCATTTT. Its protein product is CASSPSPDQPQHF.

The chain has TRBV2 and TRBJ1-2; D remains ambiguous. The germline V and J ends were trimmed by 4 bases and 0 bases, with 12 bases remaining between them. Germline lookup yields CDR1 SNHLY and CDR2 FYNNEI. The CDR3 length is 15 residues. The CDR3 DNA sequence: TGTGCCAGCAGTGGAGAGGAGGAAACTAACTATGGCTACACCTTC. The encoded protein is CASSGEEETNYGYTF. The whole variable domain, filled in from reference TRBV2 and TRBJ1-2, reads EPEVTQTPSHQVTQMGQEVILRCVPISNHLYFYWYRQILGQKVEFLVSFYNNEISEKSEIFDDQFSVERPDGSNFTLKIRSTKLEDSAMYFCASSGEEETNYGYTFGSGTRLTVV.

The rearrangement joins TRBV19 to TRBJ1-1; 9 bases are shared with TRBD1. The CDR3 has 19 residues. Trimming took 1 base from V and 1 from J; bases not matched to a gene: 13. Germline values: CDR1 LNHDA, CDR2 SQIVND (reference sequence). The CDR3 region has the DNA TGTGCCAGTAGTATAGGATTTGGACAGGGGCCCCAGCCGAACACTGAAGCTTTCTTT. Translating it yields CASSIGFGQGPQPNTEAFF.